This T cell receptor (beta chain) derives from a study of long-term antiretroviral therapy in people with HIV. Study conclusions and caveats: Diversity increased after ART yet remained lower than in transplant donor controls. Spans of CDR3 length were tighter for HIV repertoires than for controls.

As regards this clone: The antigen is undetermined.

They ran version v3.0 of the immunoSEQ assay at survey level. Per-sample TRB depth target: roughly 40,000-50,000 T-cell genomes. Using immunoSEQ multiplex PCR, the repertoire was profiled, and TCRdb retains in-frame clones only, with some absent. The sample lists around 29,000 clones, 80% occurring once. This CDR3 region has 13 residues. The V gene's germline CDR1 is SQVTM and CDR2 ANQGSEA. After removal of 0 bases from V and 8 bases from J, the junction contained 6 bases not matched to a gene. Every one of the donors gave at least one pre-ART PBMC sample and at least two post-ART PBMC samples. The sample in question was unsorted PBMCs, obtained 0.3 years after starting antiretroviral therapy. The V and J genes are TRBV29-1 and TRBJ1-1, with 7 bases aligning to TRBD1. This receptor was taken from a man in his forties with HIV. The chain's CDR3 is CSVEDLQTGEAFF. Written as DNA, the CDR3 is TGCAGCGTTGAAGATCTTCAGACAGGGGAAGCTTTCTTT.